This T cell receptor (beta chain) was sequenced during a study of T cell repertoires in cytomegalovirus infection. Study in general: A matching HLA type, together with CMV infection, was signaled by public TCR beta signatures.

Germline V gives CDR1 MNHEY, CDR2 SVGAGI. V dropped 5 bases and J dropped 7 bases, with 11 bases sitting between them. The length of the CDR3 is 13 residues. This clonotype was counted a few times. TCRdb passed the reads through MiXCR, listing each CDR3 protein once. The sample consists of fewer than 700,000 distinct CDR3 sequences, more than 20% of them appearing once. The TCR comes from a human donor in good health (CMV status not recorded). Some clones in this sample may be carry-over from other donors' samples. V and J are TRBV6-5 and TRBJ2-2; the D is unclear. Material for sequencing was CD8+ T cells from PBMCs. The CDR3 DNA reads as TGTGCCAGCAGTCCCCTTATTGACGGGGAGCTGTTTTTT. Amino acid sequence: CASSPLIDGELFF.